This T cell receptor (beta chain) was found in a study of T cell responses to AZD1222 COVID-19 vaccine. In the study overall: Second doses that came at about 4 or about 12 weeks were put together.

General observations from the study: The donor cohort was predominantly white British with a female majority, and clonal diversity may have been underestimated.

Trimming took off 4 bases at V and 4 bases at J, with 8 bases between the two ends. Germline V gene lookup returns CDR1 MNHEY and CDR2 SVGAGI. There are 13 residues in the CDR3. Here immunoSEQ multiplex PCR was the method, and the copy in TCRdb shows in-frame clones only, minus some. Among roughly 150,000 clones listed, around nine tenths were seen once. About this clone itself: Its antigen remains unidentified.

The rearrangement links TRBV6-5 to TRBJ1-5; D not certain. Source: peripheral blood, taken on day 0 of AZD1222 vaccination. This sequence originates from an adult in good health. The CDR3 reads CASSSYLNQPQHF. As DNA, the CDR3 is TGTGCCAGCAGTTCCTACTTAAATCAGCCCCAGCATTTT.